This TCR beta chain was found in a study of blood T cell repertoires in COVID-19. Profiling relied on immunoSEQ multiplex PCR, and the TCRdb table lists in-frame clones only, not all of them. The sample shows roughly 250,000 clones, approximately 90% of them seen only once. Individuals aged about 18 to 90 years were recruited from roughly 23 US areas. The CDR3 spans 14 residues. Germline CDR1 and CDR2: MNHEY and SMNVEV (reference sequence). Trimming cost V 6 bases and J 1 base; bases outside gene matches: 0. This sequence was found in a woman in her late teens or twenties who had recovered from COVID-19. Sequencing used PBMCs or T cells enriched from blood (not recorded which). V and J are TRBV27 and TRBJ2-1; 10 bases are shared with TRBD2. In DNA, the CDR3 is TGTGCCAGCAGGACTAGCGGGTCCTACAATGAGCAGTTCTTC. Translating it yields CASRTSGSYNEQFF.